This entry lists 24 T cell receptor beta chains sequenced from one sample in a study of T cell responses to AZD1222 COVID-19 vaccine. Profiling relied on immunoSEQ multiplex PCR, and the TCRdb table lists in-frame clones only, not all of them. Of about 120,000 clones in the sample, 75% to 90% were seen once. The source material was peripheral blood, sampled on day 0 of AZD1222 vaccination. The source of these receptors is an adult in good health.

The V gene is TRBV11-3, the J gene TRBJ2-4, with unresolved D. The V gene's germline CDR1 is SGHNT and CDR2 YENEEA. V lost 3 bases and J lost 3, with 9 bases in between. The CDR3 is made up of 14 amino acids. CDR3 nucleotide sequence: TGTGCCAGCAGCTTCTTAGGTGGCAAAAACATTCAGTACTTC. It specifies CASSFLGGKNIQYF.

This sequence joins TRBV19 and TRBJ1-1, with 9 positions matching TRBD1. The J segment lost 10 bases and the V segment lost 8 bases, leaving 17 bases of the junction unmatched. From germline, CDR1 is LNHDA and CDR2 SQIVND (reference sequence). There are 15 residues in the CDR3. The CDR3 bases are TGTGCCAGTGGTCGTGACAGGGGGTCTCGGGAGGGAGCTTTCTTT. Translated: CASGRDRGSREGAFF.

The chain uses TRBV7-2 and TRBJ2-1; the D is unclear. The CDR3 covers 12 residues. Germline CDR1 SGHTA, CDR2 FQGNSA. Trimming left V 4 bases short and J 5 bases short, with 6 bases between. CDR3 amino acids: CASSSINNEQFF. The CDR3 region has the DNA TGTGCCAGCAGCTCGATTAACAATGAGCAGTTCTTC. Full variable domain (rest looked up from reference TRBV7-2 and TRBJ2-1): GAGVSQSPSNKVTEKGKDVELRCDPISGHTALYWYRQSLGQGLEFLIYFQGNSAPDKSGLPSDRFSAERTGGSVSTLTIQRTQQEDSAVYLCASSSINNEQFFGPGTRLTVL.

V and J are TRBV6-2 or TRBV6-3 and TRBJ2-5, with 7 bases fitting TRBD2. V was clipped by 1 base and J by 5 bases; unmatched bases: 4. Germline CDR1 is MNHEY and CDR2 is SVGEGT. The CDR3 is made up of 14 amino acids. CDR3 in amino acids: CASSYWEGGETQYF. As DNA, the CDR3 is TGTGCCAGCAGTTACTGGGAGGGAGGCGAGACCCAGTACTTC.

This rearrangement joins TRBV27 to TRBJ1-6; D may be TRBD1 (5 bases). The CDR3 length is 14 residues. Germline CDR1 MNHEY, CDR2 SMNVEV (reference sequence). V lost 6 bases to trimming and J lost 7 bases, with 13 bases between them. Here the CDR3 DNA reads TGTGCCAGCAGGTGGAGAGGGGCAAATTCACCCCTCCACTTT. Translating it yields CASRWRGANSPLHF.

V is TRBV7-2 and J is TRBJ2-3; 8 nucleotides agree with TRBD2. The CDR3 has 15 residues. From germline, CDR1 is SGHTA and CDR2 FQGNSA. The ends lost 5 bases at V and 5 bases at J; junction bases unmatched: 9. CDR3 DNA sequence: TGTGCCAGCAGCACCAGCGGGGGTGCTGGAGATACGCAGTATTTT. Translating gives CASSTSGGAGDTQYF. Full variable domain (outside the CDR3, taken from reference TRBV7-2 and TRBJ2-3): GAGVSQSPSNKVTEKGKDVELRCDPISGHTALYWYRQSLGQGLEFLIYFQGNSAPDKSGLPSDRFSAERTGGSVSTLTIQRTQQEDSAVYLCASSTSGGAGDTQYFGPGTRLTVL.

There are a few counts of this clone. The chain is built from TRBV5-1 and TRBJ2-5; a possible D gene is TRBD2 (6 bases). Germline-derived CDR1 and CDR2 are SGHRS and YFSETQ. V was cut by 1 base and J by 5 bases, with 15 bases left in between. The CDR3 is made up of 15 amino acids. CDR3 protein: CASSLTLASGETQYF. CDR3 in DNA: TGCGCCAGCAGCTTGACCCTGGCCAGCGGGGAGACCCAGTACTTC.

The V call is TRBV6-1, the J call TRBJ2-7; 9 bases are a match to TRBD1. Germline-derived CDR1 and CDR2 are MNHNS and SASEGT. CDR3 size: 14 residues. V shed 3 bases and J 7 bases; nucleotides not matched to a gene: 7. DNA of the CDR3: TGTGCCAGCAGTGACGTACAGGGGGCTCGGGAGCAGTACTTC. Amino acids: CASSDVQGAREQYF.

The genes are TRBV11-1 and TRBJ1-1, with no clear D. Germline assignment: CDR1 SGHAT and CDR2 FQDESV (reference sequence). The germline V and J ends were trimmed by 7 bases and 5 bases, with 11 bases remaining between them. This CDR3 spans 12 amino acids. The CDR3 DNA reads TGTGCCAGCACCACCTCGGGGACTGAAGCTTTCTTT. Translation: CASTTSGTEAFF.

This sequence joins TRBV3-1 (or the pseudogene TRBV3-2) and TRBJ1-1, with D possibly being TRBD1 (5 bases). Deletions cut 2 bases from V and 1 base from J, with 8 bases between. Germline assignment: CDR1 LGHDT and CDR2 YNNKEL (reference sequence). This CDR3 is built from 14 residues. CDR3 sequence: CASSQQGWNTEAFF. CDR3 bases: TGTGCCAGCAGCCAACAGGGTTGGAACACTGAAGCTTTCTTT.

Here the CDR3 reads CASSYSGGGAKEKLFF. The CDR3 bases are TGTGCCAGCAGTTACTCGGGGGGGGGCGCGAAGGAAAAACTGTTTTTT. The chain couples TRBV6-5 to TRBJ1-4; TRBD1 is a possible D gene (6 bases). Trimming took 0 bases from V and 8 from J, leaving 16 bases between them. Germline CDR1 MNHEY, CDR2 SVGAGI. This CDR3 has 16 residues.

V usage is TRBV5-4 and J usage is TRBJ1-2; D remains unclear. The germline CDR1 and CDR2 sequences are SGHNT and YYREEE (reference sequence). CDR3 length: 13 amino acids. The ends were cut back, 1 base at V and 8 bases at J, with 12 bases in the middle. CDR3 DNA: TGTGCCAGCAGCTTGAACATTCTGTCGGGCTACACCTTC. Translating gives CASSLNILSGYTF. The full variable domain, in which reference TRBV5-4 and TRBJ1-2 provide the parts outside the CDR3, is ETGVTQSPTHLIKTRGQQVTLRCSSQSGHNTVSWYQQALGQGPQFIFQYYREEENGRGNFPPRFSGLQFPNYSSELNVNALELDDSALYLCASSLNILSGYTFGSGTRLTVV.

The chain joins TRBV5-8 to TRBJ1-1; the D is unclear. The germline V gene has CDR1 SGHTS and CDR2 YDEGEE. V lost 5 bases, J lost 1 base, and 3 bases lay in between. This CDR3 contains 11 residues. CDR3 DNA: TGTGCCAGCAGACAGAACACTGAAGCTTTCTTT. It encodes CASRQNTEAFF.

This clone appeared a single time. The chain combines TRBV30 with TRBJ2-2, with 11 positions matching TRBD2. CDR1 is GTSNPN and CDR2 is SVGIG in the germline V gene (reference sequence). The CDR3 contains 15 residues. Trimming took 4 bases from V and 3 from J; bases not matched to a gene: 4. The CDR3 loop reads CAWKLAGDHTGELFF. Here the CDR3 DNA reads TGTGCCTGGAAACTAGCGGGGGACCACACCGGGGAGCTGTTTTTT.

In DNA, the CDR3 is TGCGCCAGCAGCTTGAACGGAGGAGACTACAATGAGCAGTTCTTC. It is translated as CASSLNGGDYNEQFF. The V call is TRBV5-1, the J call TRBJ2-1, with D perhaps TRBD2 (5 bases). Germline CDR1 and CDR2: SGHRS and YFSETQ. The V end lost 1 base, the J end lost 3 bases, and 11 bases lay between the germline ends. This CDR3 contains 15 residues.

The chain joins TRBV27 to TRBJ1-5; D not resolved. V lost 6 bases and J lost 0, with 6 bases in between. This CDR3 has 13 residues. Per the germline V gene, CDR1 is MNHEY and CDR2 is SMNVEV (reference sequence). CDR3 sequence: CASRPNSNQPQHF. The DNA for the CDR3 is TGTGCCAGCAGGCCAAATAGCAATCAGCCCCAGCATTTT.

The chain combines TRBV10-3 with TRBJ2-7, with 13 nucleotides matching TRBD2. Germline V gene lookup returns CDR1 ENHRY and CDR2 SYGVKD. The CDR3 length is 14 residues. J was trimmed by 3 bases and V by 6 bases; bases with no gene match: 2. The DNA for the CDR3 is TGTGCCATCAGAACTAGCGGGAGGGGCTACGAGCAGTACTTC. It yields the protein CAIRTSGRGYEQYF.

The chain is built from TRBV7-9 and TRBJ1-6; no reliable D call. The germline CDR1 and CDR2 sequences are SEHNR and FQNEAQ (reference sequence). Between the trimmed V and J ends, which lost 8 bases and 6 bases, there was a span of 14 bases. This CDR3 region has 14 residues. The CDR3 region is CASATREPNSPLHF. The DNA of the CDR3 is TGTGCCAGCGCCACGAGGGAACCTAATTCACCCCTCCACTTT.

The chain couples TRBV20-1 to TRBJ1-1; the D is unclear. From germline, CDR1 is DFQATT and CDR2 SNEGSKA (reference sequence). The V end lost 3 bases, the J end lost 3 bases, and 11 bases lay between the germline ends. The CDR3 consists of 13 residues. The CDR3 reads CSASRQADTEAFF. The CDR3 coding sequence is TGCAGTGCTAGTCGGCAGGCGGACACTGAAGCTTTCTTT.

The chain combines TRBV5-4 with TRBJ2-3; TRBD2 might be the D (7 bases). Germline CDR1 and CDR2: SGHNT and YYREEE (reference sequence). V was pared by 4 bases and J by 5 bases, with 20 bases between. The CDR3 consists of 16 residues. This CDR3 is CASSALLGGALDTQYF. The CDR3 region has the DNA TGTGCCAGCAGCGCCCTCCTTGGGGGGGCCTTAGATACGCAGTATTTT.

This clone showed up just once. The chain joins TRBV5-4 to TRBJ2-7, with D hard to call. V dropped 4 bases and J dropped 5 bases, with 13 bases sitting between them. The CDR3 has 13 residues. The germline V gene has CDR1 SGHNT and CDR2 YYREEE (reference sequence). The CDR3 loop reads CASSRLIVDEQYF. As DNA, the CDR3 is TGTGCCAGCAGCCGCCTAATAGTGGACGAGCAGTACTTC. Together with reference TRBV5-4 and TRBJ2-7, the CDR3 gives the full variable domain: ETGVTQSPTHLIKTRGQQVTLRCSSQSGHNTVSWYQQALGQGPQFIFQYYREEENGRGNFPPRFSGLQFPNYSSELNVNALELDDSALYLCASSRLIVDEQYFGPGTRLTVT.

Of note for this clone: This same CDR3 is encoded by further DNA sequences in the sample. The chain has TRBV5-1 and TRBJ2-3, with 9 bases matching TRBD1. V gave up 2 bases and J gave up 6 bases; unmatched junction bases: 4. The CDR3 has 14 residues. The germline V gene encodes CDR1 SGHRS and CDR2 YFSETQ. The CDR3 coding sequence is TGCGCCAGCAGCTTACAGGGGGCAGCGGATACGCAGTATTTT. This gives the protein CASSLQGAADTQYF.

This rearrangement joins TRBV27 to TRBJ1-2; 7 nucleotides agree with TRBD1. Germline V CDR1 and CDR2: MNHEY, SMNVEV (reference sequence). The CDR3 spans 16 residues. The J segment lost 5 bases and the V segment lost 3 bases, leaving 12 bases of the junction unmatched. CDR3 DNA sequence: TGTGCCAGCAGTTTCTTGGACCGGGACAGCCGTTATGGCTACACCTTC. This codes for CASSFLDRDSRYGYTF.

The chain couples TRBV3-1 (or the pseudogene TRBV3-2) to TRBJ2-2; no clear D. V lost 8 bases to trimming and J lost 1 base, with 11 bases between them. The CDR3 totals 14 residues. Germline loops: CDR1 LGHDT, CDR2 YNNKEL (reference sequence). Here the CDR3 DNA reads TGTGCCAGCCGCATTAGTCAGAACACCGGGGAGCTGTTTTTT. Translation: CASRISQNTGELFF.